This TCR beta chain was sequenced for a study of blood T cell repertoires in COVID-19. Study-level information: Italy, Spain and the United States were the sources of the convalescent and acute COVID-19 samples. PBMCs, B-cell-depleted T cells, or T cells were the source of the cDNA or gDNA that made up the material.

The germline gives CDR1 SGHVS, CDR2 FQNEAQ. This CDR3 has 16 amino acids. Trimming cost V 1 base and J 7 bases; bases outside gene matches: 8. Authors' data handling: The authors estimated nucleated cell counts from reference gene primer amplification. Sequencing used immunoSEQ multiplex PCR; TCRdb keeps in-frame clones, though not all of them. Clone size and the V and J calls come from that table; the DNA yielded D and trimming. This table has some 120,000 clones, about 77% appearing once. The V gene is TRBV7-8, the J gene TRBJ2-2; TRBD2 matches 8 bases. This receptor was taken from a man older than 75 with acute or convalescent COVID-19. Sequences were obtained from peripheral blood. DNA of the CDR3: TGTGCCAGCAGCTTAGTGGCCGGGGGGGTCAGCGGGGAGCTGTTTTTT. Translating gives CASSLVAGGVSGELFF.